This TCR beta chain was identified during a study of cytomegalovirus exposure and HLA in healthy donors. General study results and limits: Specific recognition of CMV antigens was confirmed in vitro for three chains (all CMV-associated). The classifier, whose performance was assessed in both the original and validation cohorts, reportedly diagnosed cytomegalovirus status with high specificity and sensitivity. HLA allele associations emerged for around 15,000 TCR beta sequences in a later analysis, at 0.05 false discovery rate.

The CDR3 spans 13 residues. Losses at the gene ends were 1 base for V and 6 bases for J; bases not matched to a gene: 6. Germline assignment: CDR1 GTSNPN and CDR2 SVGIG (reference sequence). A multiplex PCR was run with 60 Vbeta primers and 13 Jbeta primers. The authors' processing: Roughly 9.9 million shared chains were among the approximately 76 million unique TCR beta chains that a later analysis counted. Data came from immunoSEQ multiplex PCR; TCRdb stores just in-frame clones and leaves some out. The V and J calls and clone size are taken from that table; D and trimming were inferred from the DNA. This sample's clone table lists more than 95,000 clones. Worth noting for this clone: Its specificity is unknown.

Sequenced input: PBMCs. This receptor was identified in a man aged 25-45 years in good health and CMV-seronegative. The V call is TRBV30, the J call TRBJ2-7, with 7 nucleotides matching TRBD1. CDR3 in amino acids: CAWSGDSSGEQYF. The CDR3 DNA reads as TGTGCCTGGAGTGGGGACAGCTCTGGCGAGCAGTACTTC.